The present T cell receptor beta chain was sequenced within a study of CD8+CD57+ T cells in acquired aplastic anemia. Previously, flow cytometry had revealed CD8+CD57+ cell expansion in the patients chosen for sequencing. Genomic DNA served as template for TCR beta VDJ and CDR3 profiling. TCRdb called the reads again in MiXCR, with one record for every CDR3 protein. The table has approximately 150,000 distinct CDR3 sequences, about 45% seen once. The CDR3 consists of 14 residues. Trimming stripped 3 bases from V and 3 bases from J, with 9 bases between. Germline values: CDR1 ENHRY, CDR2 SYGVKD. This clonotype was counted many times.

The sequenced sample consisted of sorted CD4+, CD8+, or CD8+CD57+ T cells (not recorded which) from PBMCs. The chain is built from TRBV10-3 and TRBJ1-5; D call uncertain. The receptor was isolated from a human donor with aplastic anemia. The CDR3, as DNA: TGTGCCATCAGTGAAGAGTCACTCAATCAGCCCCAGCATTTT. This sequence encodes CAISEESLNQPQHF.